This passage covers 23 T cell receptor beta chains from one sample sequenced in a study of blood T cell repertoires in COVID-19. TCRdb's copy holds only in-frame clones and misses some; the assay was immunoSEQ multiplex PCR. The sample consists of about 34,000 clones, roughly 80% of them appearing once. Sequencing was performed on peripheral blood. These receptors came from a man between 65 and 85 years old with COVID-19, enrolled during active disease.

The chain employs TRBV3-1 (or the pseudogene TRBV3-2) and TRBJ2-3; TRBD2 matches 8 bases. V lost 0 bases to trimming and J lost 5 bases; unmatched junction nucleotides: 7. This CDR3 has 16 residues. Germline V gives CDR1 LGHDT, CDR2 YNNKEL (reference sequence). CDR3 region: CASSQDTLAGQDTQYF. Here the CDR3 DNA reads TGTGCCAGCAGCCAAGATACTCTAGCGGGCCAAGATACGCAGTATTTT.

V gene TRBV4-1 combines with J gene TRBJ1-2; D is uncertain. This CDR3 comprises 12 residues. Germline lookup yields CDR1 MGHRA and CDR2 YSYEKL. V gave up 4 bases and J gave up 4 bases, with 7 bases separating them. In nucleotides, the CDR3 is TGCGCCAGCAGCCTCCCGGGCTATGGCTACACCTTC. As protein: CASSLPGYGYTF.

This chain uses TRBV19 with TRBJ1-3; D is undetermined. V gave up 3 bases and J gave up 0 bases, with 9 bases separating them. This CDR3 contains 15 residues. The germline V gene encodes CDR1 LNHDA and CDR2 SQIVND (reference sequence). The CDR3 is CASSMVLSSGNTIYF. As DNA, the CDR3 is TGTGCCAGTAGTATGGTCCTGAGCTCTGGAAACACCATATATTTT.

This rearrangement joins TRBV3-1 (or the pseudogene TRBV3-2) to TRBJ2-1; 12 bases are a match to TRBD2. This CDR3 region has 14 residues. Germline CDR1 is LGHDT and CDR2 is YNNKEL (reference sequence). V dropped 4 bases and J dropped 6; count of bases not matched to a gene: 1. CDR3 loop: CASSPSGRANEQFF. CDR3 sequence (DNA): TGTGCCAGCAGCCCTAGCGGGAGGGCCAATGAGCAGTTCTTC.

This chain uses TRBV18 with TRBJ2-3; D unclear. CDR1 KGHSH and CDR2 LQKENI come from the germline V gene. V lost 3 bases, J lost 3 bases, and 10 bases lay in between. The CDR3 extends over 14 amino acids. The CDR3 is CASSPSFPTDTQYF. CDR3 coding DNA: TGTGCCAGCTCACCCAGTTTCCCGACAGATACGCAGTATTTT.

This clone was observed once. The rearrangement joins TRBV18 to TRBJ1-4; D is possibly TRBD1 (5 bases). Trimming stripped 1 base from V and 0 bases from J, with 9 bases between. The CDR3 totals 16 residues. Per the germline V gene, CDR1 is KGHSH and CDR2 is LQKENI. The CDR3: CASSPRQGSTNEKLFF. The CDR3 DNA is TGTGCCAGCTCACCACGCCAGGGATCAACTAATGAAAAACTGTTTTTT.

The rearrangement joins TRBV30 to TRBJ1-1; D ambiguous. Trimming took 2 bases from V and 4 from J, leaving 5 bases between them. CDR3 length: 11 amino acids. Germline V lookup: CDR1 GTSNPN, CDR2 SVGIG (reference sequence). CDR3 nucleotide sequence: TGTGCCTGGAGTTTTAGCACTGAAGCTTTCTTT. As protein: CAWSFSTEAFF.

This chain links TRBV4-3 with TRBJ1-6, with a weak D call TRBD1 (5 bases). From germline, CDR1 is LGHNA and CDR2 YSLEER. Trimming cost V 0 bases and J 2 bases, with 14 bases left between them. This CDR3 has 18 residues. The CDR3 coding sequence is TGCGCCAGCAGCCAAGAACCCCCCGGGGGAACCTATAATTCACCCCTCCACTTT. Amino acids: CASSQEPPGGTYNSPLHF.

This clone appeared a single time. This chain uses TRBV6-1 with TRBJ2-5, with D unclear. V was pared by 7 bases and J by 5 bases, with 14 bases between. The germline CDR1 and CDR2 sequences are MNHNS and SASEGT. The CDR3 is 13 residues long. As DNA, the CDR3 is TGTGCCAGCACCTCAAGGAGATCTGAGACCCAGTACTTC. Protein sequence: CASTSRRSETQYF.

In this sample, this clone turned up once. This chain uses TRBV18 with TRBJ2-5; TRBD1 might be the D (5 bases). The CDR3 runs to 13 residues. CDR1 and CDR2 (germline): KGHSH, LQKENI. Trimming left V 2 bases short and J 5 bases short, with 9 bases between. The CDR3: CASSPSGWETQYF. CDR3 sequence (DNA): TGTGCCAGCTCACCATCAGGGTGGGAGACCCAGTACTTC. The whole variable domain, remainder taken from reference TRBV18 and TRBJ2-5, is NAGVMQNPRHLVRRRGQEARLRCSPMKGHSHVYWYRQLPEEGLKFMVYLQKENIIDESGMPKERFSAEFPKEGPSILRIQQVVRGDSAAYFCASSPSGWETQYFGPGTRLLVL.

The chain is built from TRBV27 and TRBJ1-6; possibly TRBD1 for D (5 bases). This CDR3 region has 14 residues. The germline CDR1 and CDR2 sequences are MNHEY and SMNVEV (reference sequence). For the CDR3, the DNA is TGTGTCACCCGGGGGGAAATCTATAATTCACCCCTCCACTTT. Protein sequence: CVTRGEIYNSPLHF.

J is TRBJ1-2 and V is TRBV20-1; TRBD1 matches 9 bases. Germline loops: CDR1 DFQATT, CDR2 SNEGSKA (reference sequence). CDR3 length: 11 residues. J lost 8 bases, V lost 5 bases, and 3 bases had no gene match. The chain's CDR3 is CSAWTGDGYTF. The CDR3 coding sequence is TGCAGTGCTTGGACAGGGGACGGCTACACCTTC.

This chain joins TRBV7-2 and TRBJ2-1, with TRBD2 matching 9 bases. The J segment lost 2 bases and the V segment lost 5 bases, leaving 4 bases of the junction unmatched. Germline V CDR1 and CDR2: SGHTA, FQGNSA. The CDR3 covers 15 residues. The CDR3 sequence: CASSPLAGPYNEQFF. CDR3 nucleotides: TGTGCCAGCAGCCCTCTAGCGGGACCCTACAATGAGCAGTTCTTC.

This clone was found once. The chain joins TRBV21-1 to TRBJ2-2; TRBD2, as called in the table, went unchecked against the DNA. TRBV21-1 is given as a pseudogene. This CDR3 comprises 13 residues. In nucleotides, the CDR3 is TGTGCCAGCAGCAAAGGAGGCACCGGGGAGCTGTTTTTT. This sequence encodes CASSKGGTGELFF.

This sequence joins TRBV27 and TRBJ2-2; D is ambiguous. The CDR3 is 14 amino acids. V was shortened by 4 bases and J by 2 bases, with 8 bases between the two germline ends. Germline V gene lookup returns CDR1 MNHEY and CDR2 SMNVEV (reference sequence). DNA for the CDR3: TGTGCCAGCAGTTGGGCTCTCAACACCGGGGAGCTGTTTTTT. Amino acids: CASSWALNTGELFF.

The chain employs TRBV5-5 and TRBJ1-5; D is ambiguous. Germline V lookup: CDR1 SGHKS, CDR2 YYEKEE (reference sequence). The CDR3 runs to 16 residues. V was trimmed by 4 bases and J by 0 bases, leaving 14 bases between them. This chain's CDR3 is CASSPHPSDSNQPQHF. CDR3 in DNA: TGTGCCAGCAGCCCACACCCGTCAGATAGCAATCAGCCCCAGCATTTT.

The CDR3 coding sequence is TGTGCCAGTAGGGGGACAGGGGGCATCGATCAGCCCCAGCATTTT. As protein: CASRGTGGIDQPQHF. The chain uses TRBV19 and TRBJ1-5; TRBD1 agrees at 12 bases. Germline V gives CDR1 LNHDA, CDR2 SQIVND (reference sequence). This CDR3 spans 15 amino acids. V gave up 6 bases and J gave up 5 bases; unmatched junction bases: 5.

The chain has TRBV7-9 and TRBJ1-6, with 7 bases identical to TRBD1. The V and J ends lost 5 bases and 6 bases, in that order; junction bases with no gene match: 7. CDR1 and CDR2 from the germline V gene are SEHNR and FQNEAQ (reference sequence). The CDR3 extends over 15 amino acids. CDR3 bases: TGTGCCAGCAGCCGTGACAGGGCCGGTAATTCACCCCTCCACTTT. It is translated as CASSRDRAGNSPLHF. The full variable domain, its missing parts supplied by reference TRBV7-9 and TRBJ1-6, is DTGVSQNPRHKITKRGQNVTFRCDPISEHNRLYWYRQTLGQGPEFLTYFQNEAQLEKSRLLSDRFSAERPKGSFSTLEIQRTEQGDSAMYLCASSRDRAGNSPLHFGNGTRLTVT.

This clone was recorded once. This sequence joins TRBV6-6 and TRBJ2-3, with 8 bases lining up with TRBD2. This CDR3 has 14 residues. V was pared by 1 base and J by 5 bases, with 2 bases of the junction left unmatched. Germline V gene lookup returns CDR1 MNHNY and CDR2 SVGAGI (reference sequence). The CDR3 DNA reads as TGTGCCAGCAGTTACTTGGGACTAGAAGATACGCAGTATTTT. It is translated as CASSYLGLEDTQYF.

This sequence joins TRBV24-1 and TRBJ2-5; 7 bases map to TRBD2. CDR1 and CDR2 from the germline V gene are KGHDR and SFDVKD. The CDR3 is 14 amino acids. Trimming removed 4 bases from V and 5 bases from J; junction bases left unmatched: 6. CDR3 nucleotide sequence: TGTGCCACCAGTGACCCCGGGGGGAGGGAGACCCAGTACTTC. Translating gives CATSDPGGRETQYF.

CDR3 nucleotides: TGTGCCAGCATCCCCCCCGGGTCCAGTGAAGCTTTCTTT. Encoded protein: CASIPPGSSEAFF. This chain links TRBV28 with TRBJ1-1, with D uncertain. The CDR3 loop spans 13 amino acids. Germline CDR1 and CDR2: MDHEN and SYDVKM. V was cut by 7 bases and J by 7 bases, with 16 bases left in between.

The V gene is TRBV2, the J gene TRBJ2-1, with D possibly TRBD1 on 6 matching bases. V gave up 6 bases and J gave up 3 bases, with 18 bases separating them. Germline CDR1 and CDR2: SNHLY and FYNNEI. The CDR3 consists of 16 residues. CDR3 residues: CASRADRSPRYNEQFF. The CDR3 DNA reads TGTGCCAGCAGAGCCGACAGGTCACCTCGCTACAATGAGCAGTTCTTC.

CDR3 sequence reads: CASSGARGSGNTIYF. The CDR3 DNA is TGTGCCAGCAGCGGTGCTAGGGGATCTGGAAACACCATATATTTT. The chain combines TRBV5-6 with TRBJ1-3; D is possibly TRBD1 (5 bases). V dropped 4 bases and J dropped 1 base, with 12 bases sitting between them. The CDR3 is made up of 15 amino acids. From germline, CDR1 is SGHDT and CDR2 YYEEEE.